This T cell receptor beta chain was identified in a study of CD8 T cells in ankylosing spondylitis. Whole-study results and caveats: Seemingly characteristic of ankylosing spondylitis blood was a TCR beta motif consisting of several highly homologous variants. Clones linked to disease, bearing a CD8+ phenotype, were relatively rare in peripheral blood. Clones tied to disease were said to be significantly enriched in matched ankylosing spondylitis synovial fluid.

CDR1 is SGHRS, CDR2 YFSETQ, per germline. Trimming cost V 1 base and J 8 bases, with 12 bases left between them. There are 13 residues in the CDR3. About this clonotype: Its matching antigen is unknown.

In making TCR beta libraries, quantitative 5'-RACE with molecular barcodes was used. TCRdb analysed the 5' RACE reads with MiXCR anew, one entry per CDR3 protein. The sample shows over 600,000 distinct CDR3 sequences, about 20% of them seen only once. The source of this sequence is a male donor with ankylosing spondylitis. V gene TRBV5-1 combines with J gene TRBJ1-2, with no clear D. Input material: blood, either unsorted or a sorted T cell fraction (not recorded which). The CDR3 reads CASSLSTERGYTF. Written as DNA, the CDR3 is TGCGCCAGCAGCTTGTCAACAGAGAGAGGCTACACCTTC.